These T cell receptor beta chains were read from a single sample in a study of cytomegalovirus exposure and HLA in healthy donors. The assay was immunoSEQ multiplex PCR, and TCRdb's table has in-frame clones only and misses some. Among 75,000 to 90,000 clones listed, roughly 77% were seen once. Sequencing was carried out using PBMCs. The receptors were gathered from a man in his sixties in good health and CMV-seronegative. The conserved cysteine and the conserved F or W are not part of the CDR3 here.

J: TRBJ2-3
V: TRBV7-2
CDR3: ASSSGLSTDTQY

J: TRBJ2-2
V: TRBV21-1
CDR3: ASSKATRNTGELF

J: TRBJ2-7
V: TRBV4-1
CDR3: ASSQGIAGANYEQY

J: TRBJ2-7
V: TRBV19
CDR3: ASSSLDRGSYEQY

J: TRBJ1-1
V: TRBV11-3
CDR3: ASSLEPGTEAF

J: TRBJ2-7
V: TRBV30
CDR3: AFGTGAYEQY

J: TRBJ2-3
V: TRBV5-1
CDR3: ASSRLSTDTQY

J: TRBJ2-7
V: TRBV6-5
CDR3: ASETSGGLEQY

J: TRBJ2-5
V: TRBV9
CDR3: ASSLSGGARETQY

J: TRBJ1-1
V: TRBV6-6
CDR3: ASGTGNTEAF

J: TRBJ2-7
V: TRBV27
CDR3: ASSSRVFYEQY

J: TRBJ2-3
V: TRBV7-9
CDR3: ASSSGTGALTDTQY

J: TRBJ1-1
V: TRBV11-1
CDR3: ASSSDRTNTEAF

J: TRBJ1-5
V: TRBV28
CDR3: ASSGTGGGGNQPQH

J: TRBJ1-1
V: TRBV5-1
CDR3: ASSRESEGEAF

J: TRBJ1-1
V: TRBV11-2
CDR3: ASSPEQGRTEAF

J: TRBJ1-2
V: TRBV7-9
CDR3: ASSLRGTENNYGYT

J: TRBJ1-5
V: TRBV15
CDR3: ATSSTDRVSNQPQH

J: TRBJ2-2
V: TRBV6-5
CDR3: ASSLTGTGYTGELF

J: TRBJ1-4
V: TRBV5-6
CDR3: ASSQRTGKGKLF

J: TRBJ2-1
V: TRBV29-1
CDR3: SVGVGGPVNEQF

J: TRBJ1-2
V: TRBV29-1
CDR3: SANEGQGSRGYT

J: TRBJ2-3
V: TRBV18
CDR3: ASSPGDRFTDTQY

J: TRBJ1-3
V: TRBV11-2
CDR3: ASSSTGAHTIY

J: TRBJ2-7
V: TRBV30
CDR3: AWSGGWQASSYEQY

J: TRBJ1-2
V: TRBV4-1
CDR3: ASSPRQGADYGYT

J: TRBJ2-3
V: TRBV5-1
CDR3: ASSLGAGDLPTQY

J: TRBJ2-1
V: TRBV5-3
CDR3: ARSTHRDRGFNEQF

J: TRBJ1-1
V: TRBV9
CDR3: ASSVGVAATNTEAF

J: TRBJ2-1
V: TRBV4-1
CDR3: ASRRGSRSYNEQF

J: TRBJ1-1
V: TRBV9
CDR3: ASSATGLEAF

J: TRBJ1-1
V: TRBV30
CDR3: AWTRRQGAF

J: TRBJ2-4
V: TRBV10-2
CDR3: ASPPGSGACAKNIQY

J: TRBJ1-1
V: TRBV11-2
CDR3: ASSLVLPVRDRGQPAF

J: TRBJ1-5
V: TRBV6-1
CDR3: ASSSVGGVEPQH

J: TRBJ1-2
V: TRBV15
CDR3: ATSRGAGGYT

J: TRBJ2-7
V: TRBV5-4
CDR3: ASSWPGQDPEQY

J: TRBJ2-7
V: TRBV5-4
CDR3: ASSPPRGTHEQY

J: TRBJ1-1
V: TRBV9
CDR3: ASTPTGTTEAF

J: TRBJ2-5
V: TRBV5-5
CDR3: ASSPRMLGGGNQETQY

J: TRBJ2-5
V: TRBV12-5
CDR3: ASGSPGAQY

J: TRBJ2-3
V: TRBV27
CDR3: ASSSAGGPFGAQY